This T cell receptor beta chain was identified during a study of T-cell memory formation after mild COVID-19. This clonotype was detected only a few times. Its antigen is unidentified. Whole-study results and caveats: Some clones that responded were present in memory (sampled pre-infection), which suggests cross-reactive memory joined.

After 5'RACE with constant-segment primers, TCR alpha and TCR beta cDNA libraries carrying sample barcodes and UMIs were obtained. TCRdb fed the 5' RACE reads into MiXCR, producing one record per CDR3 protein. The sample shows just over 200,000 distinct CDR3 sequences, just over 9.5% of them seen only once. CDR3 size: 15 residues. Trimming stripped 7 bases from V and 3 bases from J, with 13 bases between. CDR1 WSHSY and CDR2 SAAADI come from the germline V gene. The J gene is TRBJ1-6, the V gene TRBV10-2; tentative D call: TRBD1 (5 bases). This TCR was sampled from a young man who had mild COVID-19 (a few samples of this study predate the infection). Cell type and time point are not known. The specimen was PBMCs or a T cell subset sorted from them (not recorded which). The CDR3, as DNA: TGCGCCAGCATGGATGAGACAGACTATAATTCACCCCTCCACTTT. Protein: CASMDETDYNSPLHF.